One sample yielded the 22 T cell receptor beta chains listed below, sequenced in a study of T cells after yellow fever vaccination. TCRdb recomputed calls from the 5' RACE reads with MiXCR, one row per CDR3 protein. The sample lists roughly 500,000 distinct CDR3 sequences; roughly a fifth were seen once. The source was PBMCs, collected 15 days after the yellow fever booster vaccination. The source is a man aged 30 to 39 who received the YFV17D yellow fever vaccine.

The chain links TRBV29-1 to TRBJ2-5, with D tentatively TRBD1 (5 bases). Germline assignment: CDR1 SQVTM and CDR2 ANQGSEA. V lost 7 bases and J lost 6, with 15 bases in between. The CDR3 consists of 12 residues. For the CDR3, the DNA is TGCAGCGCCAGACCGACAGCCCAGACCCAGTACTTC. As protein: CSARPTAQTQYF. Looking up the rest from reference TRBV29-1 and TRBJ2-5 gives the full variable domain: SAVISQKPSRDICQRGTSLTIQCQVDSQVTMMFWYRQQPGQSLTLIATANQGSEATYESGFVIDKFPISRPNLTFSTLTVSNMSPEDSSIYLCSARPTAQTQYFGPGTRLLVL.

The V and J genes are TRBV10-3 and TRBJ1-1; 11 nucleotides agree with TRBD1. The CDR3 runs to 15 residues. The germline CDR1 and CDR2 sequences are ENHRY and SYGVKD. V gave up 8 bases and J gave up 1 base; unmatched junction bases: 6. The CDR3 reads CAIGTGGVRNTEAFF. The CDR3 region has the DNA TGTGCCATCGGGACAGGGGGTGTAAGGAACACTGAAGCTTTCTTT.

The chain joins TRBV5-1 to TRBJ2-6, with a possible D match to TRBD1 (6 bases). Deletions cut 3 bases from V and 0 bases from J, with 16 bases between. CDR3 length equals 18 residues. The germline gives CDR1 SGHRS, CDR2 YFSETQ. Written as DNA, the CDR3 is TGCGCCAGCAGCTGGGGGACAACCCCAAACTCTGGGGCCAACGTCCTGACTTTC. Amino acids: CASSWGTTPNSGANVLTF.

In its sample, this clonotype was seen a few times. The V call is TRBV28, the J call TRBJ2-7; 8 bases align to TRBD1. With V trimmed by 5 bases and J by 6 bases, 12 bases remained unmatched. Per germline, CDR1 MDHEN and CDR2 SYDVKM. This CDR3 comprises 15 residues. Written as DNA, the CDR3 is TGTGCCAGCAGTCTCCTGTTCGGACAGGGCGCCGAGCAGTACTTC. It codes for CASSLLFGQGAEQYF.

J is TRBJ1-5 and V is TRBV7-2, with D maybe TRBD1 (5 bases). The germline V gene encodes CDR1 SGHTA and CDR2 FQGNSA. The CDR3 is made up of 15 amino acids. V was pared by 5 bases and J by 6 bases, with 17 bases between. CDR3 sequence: CASSPQGLFAQPQHF. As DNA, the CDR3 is TGTGCCAGCAGCCCCCAGGGTTTGTTCGCTCAGCCCCAGCATTTT.

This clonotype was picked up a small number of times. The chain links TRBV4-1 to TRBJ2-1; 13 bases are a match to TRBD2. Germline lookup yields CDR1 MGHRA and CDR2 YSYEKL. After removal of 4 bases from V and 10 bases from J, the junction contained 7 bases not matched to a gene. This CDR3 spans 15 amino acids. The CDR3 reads CASSPGLAGASEQFF. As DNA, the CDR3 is TGCGCCAGCAGCCCCGGACTAGCGGGAGCTTCCGAGCAGTTCTTC.

CDR3 loop: CASSPGRSKGHQPQHF. CDR3 DNA: TGTGCCAGCAGCCCAGGACGGTCTAAGGGCCATCAGCCCCAGCATTTT. J is TRBJ1-5 and V is TRBV7-2; D remains ambiguous. The CDR3 is 16 residues long. Germline CDR1 SGHTA, CDR2 FQGNSA. V lost 5 bases and J 5 bases, leaving 19 bases between the germline ends.

CDR3 sequence reads: CASSYSGAGYEQYF. The DNA of the CDR3 is TGTGCCAGCAGTTACTCGGGGGCTGGCTACGAGCAGTACTTC. The genes are TRBV6-2 or TRBV6-3 and TRBJ2-7; perhaps TRBD1 as D (6 bases). CDR1 MNHEY and CDR2 SVGEGT come from the germline V gene. Trimming left V 0 bases short and J 3 bases short, with 9 bases between. The CDR3 consists of 14 residues.

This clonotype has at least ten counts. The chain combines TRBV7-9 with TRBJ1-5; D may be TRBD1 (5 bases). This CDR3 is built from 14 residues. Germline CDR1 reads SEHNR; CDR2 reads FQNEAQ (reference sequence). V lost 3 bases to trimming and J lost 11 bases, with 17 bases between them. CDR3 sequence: CASSLSGAELAQHF. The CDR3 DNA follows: TGTGCCAGCAGCTTGTCCGGGGCTGAATTGGCCCAGCATTTT.

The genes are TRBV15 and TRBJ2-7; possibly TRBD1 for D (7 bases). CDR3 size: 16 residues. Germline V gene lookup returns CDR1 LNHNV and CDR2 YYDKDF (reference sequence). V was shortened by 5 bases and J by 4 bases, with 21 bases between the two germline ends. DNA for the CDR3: TGTGCCACCAGCCCAGGGGGACTCCCGGCCAAATACGAGCAGTACTTC. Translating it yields CATSPGGLPAKYEQYF.

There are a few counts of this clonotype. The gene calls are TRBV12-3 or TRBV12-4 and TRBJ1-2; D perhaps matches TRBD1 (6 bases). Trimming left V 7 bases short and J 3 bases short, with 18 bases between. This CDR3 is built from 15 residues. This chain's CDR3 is CASTLEPQGHYGYTF. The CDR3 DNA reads TGTGCCAGCACCCTTGAACCACAGGGCCACTATGGCTACACCTTC.

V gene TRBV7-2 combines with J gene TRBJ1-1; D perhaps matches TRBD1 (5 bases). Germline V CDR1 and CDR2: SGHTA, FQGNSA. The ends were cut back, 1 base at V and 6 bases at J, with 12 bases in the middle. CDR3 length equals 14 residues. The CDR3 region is CASSLEAGRPEAFF. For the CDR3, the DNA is TGTGCCAGCAGCTTAGAGGCAGGGCGGCCTGAAGCTTTCTTT.

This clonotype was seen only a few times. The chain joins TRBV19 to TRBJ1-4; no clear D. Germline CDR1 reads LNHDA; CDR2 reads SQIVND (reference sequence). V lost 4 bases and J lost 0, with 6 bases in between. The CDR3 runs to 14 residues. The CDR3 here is CASSRRPTNEKLFF. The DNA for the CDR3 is TGTGCCAGTAGTAGGCGGCCAACTAATGAAAAACTGTTTTTT.

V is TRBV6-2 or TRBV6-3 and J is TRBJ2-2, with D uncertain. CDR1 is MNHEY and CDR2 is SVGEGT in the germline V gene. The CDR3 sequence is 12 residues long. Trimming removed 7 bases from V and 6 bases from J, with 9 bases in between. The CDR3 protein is CASTHEAGELFF. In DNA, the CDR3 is TGTGCCAGCACCCACGAGGCCGGGGAGCTGTTTTTT.

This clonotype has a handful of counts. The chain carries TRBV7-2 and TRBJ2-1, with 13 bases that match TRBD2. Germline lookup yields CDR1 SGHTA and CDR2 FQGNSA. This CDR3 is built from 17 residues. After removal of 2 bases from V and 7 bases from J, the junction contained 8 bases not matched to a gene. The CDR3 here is CASSLLGLAGLVNEQFF. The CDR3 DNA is TGTGCCAGCAGCTTATTGGGACTAGCGGGACTTGTAAATGAGCAGTTCTTC. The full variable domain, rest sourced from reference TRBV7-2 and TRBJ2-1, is GAGVSQSPSNKVTEKGKDVELRCDPISGHTALYWYRQSLGQGLEFLIYFQGNSAPDKSGLPSDRFSAERTGGSVSTLTIQRTQQEDSAVYLCASSLLGLAGLVNEQFFGPGTRLTVL.

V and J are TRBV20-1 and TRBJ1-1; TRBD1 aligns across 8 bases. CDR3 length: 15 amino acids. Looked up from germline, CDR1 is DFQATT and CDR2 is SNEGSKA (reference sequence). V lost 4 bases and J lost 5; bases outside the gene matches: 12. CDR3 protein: CSATQLGRGLTEAFF. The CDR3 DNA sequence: TGCAGTGCTACACAACTTGGCAGGGGGCTTACTGAAGCTTTCTTT.

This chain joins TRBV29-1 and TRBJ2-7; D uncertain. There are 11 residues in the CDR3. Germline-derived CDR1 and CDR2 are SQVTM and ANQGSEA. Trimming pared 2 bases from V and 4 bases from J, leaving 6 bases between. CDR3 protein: CSVETPYEQYF. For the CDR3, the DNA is TGCAGCGTTGAAACCCCGTACGAGCAGTACTTC.

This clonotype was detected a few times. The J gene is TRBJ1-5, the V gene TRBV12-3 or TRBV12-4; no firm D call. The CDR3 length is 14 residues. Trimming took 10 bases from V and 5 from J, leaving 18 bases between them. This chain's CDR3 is CATRDSGPYQPQHF. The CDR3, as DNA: TGTGCCACGCGAGACTCGGGTCCTTATCAGCCCCAGCATTTT.

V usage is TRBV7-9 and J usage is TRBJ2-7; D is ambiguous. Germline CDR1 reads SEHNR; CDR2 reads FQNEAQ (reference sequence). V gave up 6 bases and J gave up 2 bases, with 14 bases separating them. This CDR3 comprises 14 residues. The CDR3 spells CASRRGGDTYEQYF. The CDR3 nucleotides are TGTGCCAGCAGAAGAGGCGGCGATACCTACGAGCAGTACTTC.

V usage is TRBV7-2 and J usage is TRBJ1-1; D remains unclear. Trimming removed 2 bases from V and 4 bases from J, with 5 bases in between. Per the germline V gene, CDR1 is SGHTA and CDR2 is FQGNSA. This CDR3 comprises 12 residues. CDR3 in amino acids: CASSLITTEAFF. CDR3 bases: TGTGCCAGCAGCTTAATCACCACTGAAGCTTTCTTT. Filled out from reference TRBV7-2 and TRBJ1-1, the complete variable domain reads GAGVSQSPSNKVTEKGKDVELRCDPISGHTALYWYRQSLGQGLEFLIYFQGNSAPDKSGLPSDRFSAERTGGSVSTLTIQRTQQEDSAVYLCASSLITTEAFFGQGTRLTVV.

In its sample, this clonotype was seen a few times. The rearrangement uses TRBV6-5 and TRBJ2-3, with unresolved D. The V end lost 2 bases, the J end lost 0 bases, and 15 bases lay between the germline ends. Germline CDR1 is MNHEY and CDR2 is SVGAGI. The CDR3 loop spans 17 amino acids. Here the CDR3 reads CASSYPSFGRSTDTQYF. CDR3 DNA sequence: TGTGCCAGCAGTTACCCGTCCTTCGGGCGGAGCACAGATACGCAGTATTTT.

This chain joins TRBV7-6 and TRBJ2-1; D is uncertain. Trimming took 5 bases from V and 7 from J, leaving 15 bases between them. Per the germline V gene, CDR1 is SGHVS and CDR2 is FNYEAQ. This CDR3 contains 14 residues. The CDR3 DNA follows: TGTGCCAGCAGCCCTGCGAACGCTTGGAATGAGCAGTTCTTC. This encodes CASSPANAWNEQFF.